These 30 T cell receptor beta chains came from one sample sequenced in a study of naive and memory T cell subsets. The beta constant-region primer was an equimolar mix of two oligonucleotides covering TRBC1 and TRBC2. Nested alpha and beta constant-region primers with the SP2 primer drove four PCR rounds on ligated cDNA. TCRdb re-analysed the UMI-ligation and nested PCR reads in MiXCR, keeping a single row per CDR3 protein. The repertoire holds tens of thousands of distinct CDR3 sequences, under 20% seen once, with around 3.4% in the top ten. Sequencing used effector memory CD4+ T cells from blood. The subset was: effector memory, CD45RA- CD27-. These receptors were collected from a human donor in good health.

CDR3 DNA sequence: TGTGCCAGCAGTTTATCCCCCCGCTGGGGTCGAGAGCAGTTCTTC. It encodes CASSLSPRWGREQFF. V is TRBV27 and J is TRBJ2-1, with D unresolved. Trimming took 0 bases from V and 10 from J, leaving 16 bases between them. Per germline, CDR1 MNHEY and CDR2 SMNVEV (reference sequence). The CDR3 contains 15 residues.

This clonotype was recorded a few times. Here the CDR3 DNA reads TGTGCCACCAGTGACCCGGGACCAACTGGGGAGACCCAGTACTTC. Its protein is CATSDPGPTGETQYF. V usage is TRBV24-1 and J usage is TRBJ2-5; D is tentatively TRBD1 or TRBD2 (5 bases each). The CDR3 length is 15 residues. Germline V CDR1 and CDR2: KGHDR, SFDVKD. The V end lost 4 bases, the J end lost 5 bases, and 16 bases lay between the germline ends.

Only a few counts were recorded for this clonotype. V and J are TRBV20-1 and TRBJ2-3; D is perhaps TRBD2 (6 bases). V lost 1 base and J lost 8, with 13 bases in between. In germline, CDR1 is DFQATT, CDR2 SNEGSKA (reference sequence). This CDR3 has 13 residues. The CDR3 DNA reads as TGCAGTGCTAGAGTTCCGGGAGTTGGTACGCAGTATTTT. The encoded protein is CSARVPGVGTQYF.

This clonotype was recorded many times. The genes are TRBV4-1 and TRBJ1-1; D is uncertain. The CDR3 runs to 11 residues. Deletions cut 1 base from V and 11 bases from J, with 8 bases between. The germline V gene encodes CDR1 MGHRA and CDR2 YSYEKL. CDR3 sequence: CASSQAGPAFF. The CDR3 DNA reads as TGCGCCAGCAGCCAAGCTGGGCCCGCTTTCTTT.

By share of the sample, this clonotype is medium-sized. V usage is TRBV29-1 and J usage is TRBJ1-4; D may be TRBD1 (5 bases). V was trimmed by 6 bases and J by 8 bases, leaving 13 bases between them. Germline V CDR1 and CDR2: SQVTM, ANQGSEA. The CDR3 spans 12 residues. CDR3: CSVAGVGEKLFF. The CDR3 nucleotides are TGCAGCGTCGCGGGGGTTGGGGAAAAACTGTTTTTT. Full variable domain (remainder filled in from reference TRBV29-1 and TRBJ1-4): SAVISQKPSRDICQRGTSLTIQCQVDSQVTMMFWYRQQPGQSLTLIATANQGSEATYESGFVIDKFPISRPNLTFSTLTVSNMSPEDSSIYLCSVAGVGEKLFFGSGTQLSVL.

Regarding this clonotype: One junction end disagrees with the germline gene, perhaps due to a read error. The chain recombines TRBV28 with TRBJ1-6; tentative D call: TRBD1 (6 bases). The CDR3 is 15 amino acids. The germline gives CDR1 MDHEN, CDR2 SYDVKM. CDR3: CVSRDKRPIYSPLHF. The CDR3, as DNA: TGTGTCAGCAGGGACAAGCGGCCGATTTATTCACCCCTCCACTTT.

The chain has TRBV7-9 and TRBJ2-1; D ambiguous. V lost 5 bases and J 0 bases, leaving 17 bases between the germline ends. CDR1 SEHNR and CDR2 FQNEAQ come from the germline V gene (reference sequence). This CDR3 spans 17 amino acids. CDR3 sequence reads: CASSPKARKSSYNEQFF. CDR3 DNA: TGTGCCAGCAGCCCCAAGGCGCGGAAAAGCTCCTACAATGAGCAGTTCTTC.

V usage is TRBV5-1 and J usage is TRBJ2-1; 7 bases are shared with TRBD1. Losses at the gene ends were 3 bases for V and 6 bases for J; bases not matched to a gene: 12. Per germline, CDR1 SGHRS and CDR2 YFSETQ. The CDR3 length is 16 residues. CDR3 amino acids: CASSYPSGGLGNEQFF. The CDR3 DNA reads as TGCGCCAGCAGCTACCCTTCAGGGGGTTTGGGCAATGAGCAGTTCTTC.

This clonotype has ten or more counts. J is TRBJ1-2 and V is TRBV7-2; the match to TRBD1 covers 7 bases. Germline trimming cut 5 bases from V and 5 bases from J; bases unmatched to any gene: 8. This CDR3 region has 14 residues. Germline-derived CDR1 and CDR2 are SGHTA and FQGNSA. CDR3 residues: CASSQPLQGYGYTF. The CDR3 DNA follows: TGTGCCAGCAGCCAACCTTTACAGGGGTATGGCTACACCTTC.

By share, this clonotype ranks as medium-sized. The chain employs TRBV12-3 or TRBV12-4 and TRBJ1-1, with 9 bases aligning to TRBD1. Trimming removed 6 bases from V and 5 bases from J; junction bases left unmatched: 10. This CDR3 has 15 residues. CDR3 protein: CASRPTTGGKTEAFF. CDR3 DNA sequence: TGTGCCAGCAGACCCACGACAGGGGGTAAAACTGAAGCTTTCTTT.

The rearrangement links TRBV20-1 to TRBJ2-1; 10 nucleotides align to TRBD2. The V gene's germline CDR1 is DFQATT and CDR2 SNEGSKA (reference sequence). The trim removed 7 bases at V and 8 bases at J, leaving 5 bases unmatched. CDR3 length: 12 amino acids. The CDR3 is CSVKREGYEQFF. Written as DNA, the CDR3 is TGCAGTGTAAAGCGGGAGGGCTATGAGCAGTTCTTC.

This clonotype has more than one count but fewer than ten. The CDR3 region is CSAEQGMGGYTF. The CDR3 region has the DNA TGCAGTGCTGAGCAGGGGATGGGTGGCTACACCTTC. This chain links TRBV20-1 with TRBJ1-2; tentative D call: TRBD1 (6 bases). Trimming took 5 bases from V and 7 from J, leaving 14 bases between them. Germline V gives CDR1 DFQATT, CDR2 SNEGSKA (reference sequence). The CDR3 has 12 amino acids.

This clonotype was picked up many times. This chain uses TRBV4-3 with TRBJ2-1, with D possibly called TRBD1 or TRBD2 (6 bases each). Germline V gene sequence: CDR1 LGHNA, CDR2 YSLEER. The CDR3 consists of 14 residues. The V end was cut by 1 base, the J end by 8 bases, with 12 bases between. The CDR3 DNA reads TGCGCCAGCAGCCAAGCGGGCGGGACATATGAGCAGTTCTTC. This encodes CASSQAGGTYEQFF.

The CDR3 loop is CASSLQGAGELFF. The CDR3 bases are TGTGCCAGCAGTCTACAGGGTGCCGGGGAGCTGTTTTTT. The rearrangement links TRBV6-2 or TRBV6-3 to TRBJ2-2; tentatively, D is TRBD1 (6 bases). CDR1 is MNHEY, CDR2 SVGEGT, per germline. This CDR3 contains 13 residues. V was clipped by 5 bases and J by 6 bases, with 10 bases between them.

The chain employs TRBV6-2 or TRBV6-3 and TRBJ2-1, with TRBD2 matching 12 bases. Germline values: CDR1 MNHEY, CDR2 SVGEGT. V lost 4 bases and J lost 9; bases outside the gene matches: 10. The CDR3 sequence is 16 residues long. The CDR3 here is CASSSPTSGSSCEQFF. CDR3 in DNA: TGTGCCAGCAGTTCCCCGACTAGCGGGAGTTCTTGTGAGCAGTTCTTC.

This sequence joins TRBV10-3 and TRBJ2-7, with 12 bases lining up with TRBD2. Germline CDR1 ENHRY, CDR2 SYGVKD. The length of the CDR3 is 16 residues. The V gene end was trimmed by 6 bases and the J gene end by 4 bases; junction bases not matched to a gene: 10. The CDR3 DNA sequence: TGTGCCATCAGGGATCCGGGACTAGCGGGTTCATACGAGCAGTACTTC. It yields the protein CAIRDPGLAGSYEQYF.

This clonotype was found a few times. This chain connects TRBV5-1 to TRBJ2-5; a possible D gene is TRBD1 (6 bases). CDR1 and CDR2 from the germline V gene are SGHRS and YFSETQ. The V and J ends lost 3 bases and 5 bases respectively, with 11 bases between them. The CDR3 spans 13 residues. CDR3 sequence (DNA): TGCGCCAGCAGCTGGGACATCGGGGAGACCCAGTACTTC. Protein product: CASSWDIGETQYF.

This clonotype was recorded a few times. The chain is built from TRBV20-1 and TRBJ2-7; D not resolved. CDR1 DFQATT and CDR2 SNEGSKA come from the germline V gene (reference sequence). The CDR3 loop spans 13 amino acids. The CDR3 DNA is TGCAGGGCACGAAGACGGGTAACCTACGAGCAGTACTTC. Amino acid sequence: CRARRRVTYEQYF.

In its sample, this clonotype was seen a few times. CDR3 sequence reads: CASSYSDSFMNTEAFF. CDR3 DNA: TGTGCCAGCAGTTACTCAGACAGCTTCATGAACACTGAAGCTTTCTTT. The chain employs TRBV6-5 and TRBJ1-1; D might be TRBD1 (5 bases). CDR1 and CDR2 (germline): MNHEY, SVGAGI. The CDR3 covers 16 residues. The V end lost 0 bases, the J end lost 0 bases, and 11 bases lay between the germline ends.

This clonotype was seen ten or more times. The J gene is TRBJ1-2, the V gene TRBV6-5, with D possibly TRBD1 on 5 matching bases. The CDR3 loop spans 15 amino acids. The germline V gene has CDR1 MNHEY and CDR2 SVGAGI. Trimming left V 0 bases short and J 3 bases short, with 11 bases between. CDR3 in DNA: TGTGCCAGCAGTTACTCGATTGTAGGGGACTATGGCTACACCTTC. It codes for CASSYSIVGDYGYTF.

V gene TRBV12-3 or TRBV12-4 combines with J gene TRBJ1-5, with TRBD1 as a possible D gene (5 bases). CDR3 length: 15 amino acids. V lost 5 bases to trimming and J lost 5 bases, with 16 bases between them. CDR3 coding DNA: TGTGCCAGCAGTCTCATGACCCGGGGCGATCAGCCCCAGCATTTT. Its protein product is CASSLMTRGDQPQHF.

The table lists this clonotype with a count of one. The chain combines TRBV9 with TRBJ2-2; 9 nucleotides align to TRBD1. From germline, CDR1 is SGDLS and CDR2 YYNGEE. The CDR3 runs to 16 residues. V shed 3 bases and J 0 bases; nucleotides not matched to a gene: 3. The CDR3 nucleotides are TGTGCCAGCAGCGCCGGGACAGGGACGAACACCGGGGAGCTGTTTTTT. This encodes CASSAGTGTNTGELFF.

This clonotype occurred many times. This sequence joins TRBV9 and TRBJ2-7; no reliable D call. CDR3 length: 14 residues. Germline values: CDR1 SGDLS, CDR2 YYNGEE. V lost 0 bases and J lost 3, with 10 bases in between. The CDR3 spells CASSVAADHYEQYF. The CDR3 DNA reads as TGTGCCAGCAGCGTAGCGGCAGACCACTACGAGCAGTACTTC.

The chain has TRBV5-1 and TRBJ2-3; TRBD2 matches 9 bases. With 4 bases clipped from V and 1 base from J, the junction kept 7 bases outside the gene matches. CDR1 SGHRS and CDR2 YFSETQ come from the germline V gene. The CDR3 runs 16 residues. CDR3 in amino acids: CASSRQREARTDTQYF. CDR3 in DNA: TGCGCCAGCAGCCGCCAGCGGGAGGCCCGCACAGATACGCAGTATTTT.

DNA of the CDR3: TGTGCCAGCAGTTACCGGGACAGGGCCTTGGGGGCTTTCTTT. Translation: CASSYRDRALGAFF. This chain connects TRBV28 to TRBJ1-1; 9 bases line up with TRBD1. Germline CDR1 is MDHEN and CDR2 is SYDVKM. The CDR3 runs 14 residues. J was trimmed by 11 bases and V by 4 bases; bases with no gene match: 11.

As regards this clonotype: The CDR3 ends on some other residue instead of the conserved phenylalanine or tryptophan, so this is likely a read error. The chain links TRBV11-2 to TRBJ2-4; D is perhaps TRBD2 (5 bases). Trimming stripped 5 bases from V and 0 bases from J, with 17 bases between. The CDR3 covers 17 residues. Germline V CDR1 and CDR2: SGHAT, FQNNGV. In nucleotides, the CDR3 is TGTGCCAGCAGCCCGGACTGGGCGTCACTAGCCAAAAACATTCAGTACTCC. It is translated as CASSPDWASLAKNIQYS.

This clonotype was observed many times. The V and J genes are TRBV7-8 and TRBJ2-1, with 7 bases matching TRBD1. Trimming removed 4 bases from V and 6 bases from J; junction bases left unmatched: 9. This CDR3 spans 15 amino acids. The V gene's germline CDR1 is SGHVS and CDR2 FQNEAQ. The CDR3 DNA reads TGTGCCAGCAGCTCTCGGACAGGATGGCTCAATGAGCAGTTCTTC. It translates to CASSSRTGWLNEQFF.

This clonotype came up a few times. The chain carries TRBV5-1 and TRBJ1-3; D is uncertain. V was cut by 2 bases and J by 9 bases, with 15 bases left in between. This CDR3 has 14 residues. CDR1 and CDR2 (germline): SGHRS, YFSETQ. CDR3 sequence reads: CASSFQSYRGTIYF. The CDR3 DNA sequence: TGCGCCAGCAGCTTCCAGAGTTATCGCGGCACCATATATTTT. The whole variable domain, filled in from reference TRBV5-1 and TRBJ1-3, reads KAGVTQTPRYLIKTRGQQVTLSCSPISGHRSVSWYQQTPGQGLQFLFEYFSETQRNKGNFPGRFSGRQFSNSRSEMNVSTLELGDSALYLCASSFQSYRGTIYFGEGSWLTVV.

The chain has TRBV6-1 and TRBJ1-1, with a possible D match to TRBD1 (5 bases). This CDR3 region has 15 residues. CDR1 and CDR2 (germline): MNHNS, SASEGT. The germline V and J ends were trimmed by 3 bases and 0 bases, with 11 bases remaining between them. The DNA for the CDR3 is TGTGCCAGCAGTGATCGGGGCAGGATGAACACTGAAGCTTTCTTT. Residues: CASSDRGRMNTEAFF.

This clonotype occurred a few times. CDR3 bases: TGTGCCATCAGCCGGGACAGGGGAAACACCATATATTTT. It translates to CAISRDRGNTIYF. The rearrangement joins TRBV10-3 to TRBJ1-3; 8 nucleotides match TRBD1. The CDR3 contains 13 residues. The germline V gene has CDR1 ENHRY and CDR2 SYGVKD. Unmatched junction bases numbered 2, after V lost 6 bases and J lost 4 bases.